The count of the clone carrying this TCR beta chain is one. The table came from immunoSEQ multiplex PCR; TCRdb's copy has only in-frame clones and leaves some out. This sample carries a few hundred thousand clones, roughly four fifths of them seen once, and the ten largest clones take approximately 7.8%. Documented treatment: roughly 19 received Ad26.COV2.S at low or high dose, single or two shots; about 5 received placebo; per-sample allocation not given. Each sample was drawn 63 days after the first injection (of vaccine or placebo). CDR3 length equals 14 residues. Germline CDR1 reads LGHNA; CDR2 reads YNFKEQ. Trimming cost V 0 bases and J 14 bases, with 14 bases left between them. The entry originates in a study of Ad26.COV2.S vaccination and SARS-CoV-2 variants. Across the whole study: Once or twice, 56 days apart, Ad26.COV2.S was delivered intramuscularly.

The chain carries TRBV4-2 and TRBJ1-6; D not resolved. The receptor's source is a person aged 18-60 years who received the Ad26.COV2.S COVID-19 vaccine or a placebo. The starting material was peripheral blood, obtained in a trial of Ad26.COV2.S vaccine versus placebo. The CDR3 coding sequence is TGTGCCAGCAGCCAAGATCTGATAACAGCGGCCCTCCACTTT. Protein product: CASSQDLITAALHF.